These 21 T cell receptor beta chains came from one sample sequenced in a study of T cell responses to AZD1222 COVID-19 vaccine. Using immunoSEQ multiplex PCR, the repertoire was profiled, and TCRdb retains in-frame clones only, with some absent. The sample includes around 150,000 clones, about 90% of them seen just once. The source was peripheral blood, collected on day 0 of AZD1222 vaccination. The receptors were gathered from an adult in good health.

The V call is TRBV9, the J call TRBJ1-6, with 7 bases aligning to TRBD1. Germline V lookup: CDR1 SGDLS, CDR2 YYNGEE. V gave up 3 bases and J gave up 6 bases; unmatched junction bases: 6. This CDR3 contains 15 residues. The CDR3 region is CASSASGQINSPLHF. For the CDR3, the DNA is TGTGCCAGCAGCGCCTCGGGACAGATTAATTCACCCCTCCACTTT.

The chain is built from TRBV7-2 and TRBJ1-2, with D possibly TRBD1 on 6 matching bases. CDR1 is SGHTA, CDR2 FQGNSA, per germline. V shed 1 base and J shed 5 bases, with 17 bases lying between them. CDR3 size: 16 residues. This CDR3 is CASSLGGAEASYGYTF. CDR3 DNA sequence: TGTGCCAGCAGCTTAGGGGGGGCCGAAGCCAGTTATGGCTACACCTTC.

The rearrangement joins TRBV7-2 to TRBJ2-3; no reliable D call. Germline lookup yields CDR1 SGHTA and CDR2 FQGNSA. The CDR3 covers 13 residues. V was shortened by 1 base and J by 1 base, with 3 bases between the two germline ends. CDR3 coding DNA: TGTGCCAGCAGCTTAGTTGGCACAGATACGCAGTATTTT. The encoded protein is CASSLVGTDTQYF.

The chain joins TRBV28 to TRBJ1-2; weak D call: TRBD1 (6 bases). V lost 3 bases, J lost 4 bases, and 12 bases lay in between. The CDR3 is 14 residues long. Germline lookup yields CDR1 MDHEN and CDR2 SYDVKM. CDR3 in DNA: TGTGCCAGCAGTTTTATCCAGGGGTCCTATGGCTACACCTTC. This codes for CASSFIQGSYGYTF.

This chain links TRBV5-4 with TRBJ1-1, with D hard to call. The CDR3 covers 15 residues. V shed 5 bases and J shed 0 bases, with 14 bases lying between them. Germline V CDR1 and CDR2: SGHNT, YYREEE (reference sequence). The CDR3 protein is CASRSFQVVNTEAFF. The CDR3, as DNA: TGTGCCAGCAGATCATTCCAAGTGGTGAACACTGAAGCTTTCTTT. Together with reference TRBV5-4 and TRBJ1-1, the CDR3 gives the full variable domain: ETGVTQSPTHLIKTRGQQVTLRCSSQSGHNTVSWYQQALGQGPQFIFQYYREEENGRGNFPPRFSGLQFPNYSSELNVNALELDDSALYLCASRSFQVVNTEAFFGQGTRLTVV.

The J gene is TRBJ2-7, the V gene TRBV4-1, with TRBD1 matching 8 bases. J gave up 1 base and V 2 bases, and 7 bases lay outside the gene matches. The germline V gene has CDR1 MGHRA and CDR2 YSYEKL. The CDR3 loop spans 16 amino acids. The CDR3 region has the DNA TGCGCCAGCAGCCAATCTCCCGGGACAGGATCCTACGAGCAGTACTTC. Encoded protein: CASSQSPGTGSYEQYF.

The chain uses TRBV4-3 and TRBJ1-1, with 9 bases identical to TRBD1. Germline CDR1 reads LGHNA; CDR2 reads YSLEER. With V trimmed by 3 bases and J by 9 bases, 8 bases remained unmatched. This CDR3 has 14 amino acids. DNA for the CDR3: TGCGCCAGCAGCCATAGGGCAACAGGGGGCCAAGCTTTCTTT. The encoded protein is CASSHRATGGQAFF.

CDR3 DNA: TGTGCCAGCAGCCAGACGGGAAACACTGAAGCTTTCTTT. Translation: CASSQTGNTEAFF. The chain joins TRBV5-6 to TRBJ1-1; D is uncertain. The CDR3 is 13 amino acids. Trimming pared 4 bases from V and 2 bases from J, leaving 9 bases between. Germline V lookup: CDR1 SGHDT, CDR2 YYEEEE.

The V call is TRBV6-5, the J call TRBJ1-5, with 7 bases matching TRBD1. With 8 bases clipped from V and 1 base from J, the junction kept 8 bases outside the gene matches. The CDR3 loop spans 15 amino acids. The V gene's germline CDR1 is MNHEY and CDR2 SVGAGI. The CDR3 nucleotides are TGTGCCAGCCGACAGGGTGAAAGGAGCAATCAGCCCCAGCATTTT. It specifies CASRQGERSNQPQHF.

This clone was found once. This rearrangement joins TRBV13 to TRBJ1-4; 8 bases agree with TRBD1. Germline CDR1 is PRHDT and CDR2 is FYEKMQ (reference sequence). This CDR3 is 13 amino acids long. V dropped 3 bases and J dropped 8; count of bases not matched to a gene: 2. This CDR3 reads CASSFQGAEKLFF. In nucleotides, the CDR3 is TGTGCCAGCAGCTTTCAGGGGGCGGAAAAACTGTTTTTT.

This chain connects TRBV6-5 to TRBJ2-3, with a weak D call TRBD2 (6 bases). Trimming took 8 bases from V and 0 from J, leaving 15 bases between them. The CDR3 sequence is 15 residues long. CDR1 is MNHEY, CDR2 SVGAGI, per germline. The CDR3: CASGWTGTSTDTQYF. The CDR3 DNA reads TGTGCCAGCGGTTGGACGGGGACTAGCACAGATACGCAGTATTTT.

The CDR3 spells CASRSWDSMNTEAFF. The CDR3 DNA follows: TGTGCCAGCAGATCCTGGGACAGCATGAACACTGAAGCTTTCTTT. The rearrangement joins TRBV6-5 to TRBJ1-1; 7 bases are a match to TRBD1. J was trimmed by 0 bases and V by 6 bases; bases with no gene match: 7. Germline CDR1 is MNHEY and CDR2 is SVGAGI. The length of the CDR3 is 15 residues.

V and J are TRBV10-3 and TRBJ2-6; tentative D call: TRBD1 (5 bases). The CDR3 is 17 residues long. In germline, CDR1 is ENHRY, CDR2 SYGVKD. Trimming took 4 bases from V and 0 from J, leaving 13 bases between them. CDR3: CAISAEWGFSGANVLTF. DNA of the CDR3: TGTGCCATCAGTGCTGAGTGGGGCTTCTCTGGGGCCAACGTCCTGACTTTC.

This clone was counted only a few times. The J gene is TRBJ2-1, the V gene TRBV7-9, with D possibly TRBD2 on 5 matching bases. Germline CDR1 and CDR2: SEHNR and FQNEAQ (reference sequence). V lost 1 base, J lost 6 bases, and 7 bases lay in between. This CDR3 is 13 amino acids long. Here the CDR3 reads CASSLGGINEQFF. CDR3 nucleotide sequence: TGTGCCAGCAGCTTAGGAGGGATCAATGAGCAGTTCTTC.

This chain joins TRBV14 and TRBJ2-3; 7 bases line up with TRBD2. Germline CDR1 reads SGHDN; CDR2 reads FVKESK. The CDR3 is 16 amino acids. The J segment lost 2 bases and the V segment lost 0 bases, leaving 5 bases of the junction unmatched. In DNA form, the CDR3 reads TGTGCCAGCAGCCAAGAGGGAGGGAGGGCCACAGATACGCAGTATTTT. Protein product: CASSQEGGRATDTQYF.

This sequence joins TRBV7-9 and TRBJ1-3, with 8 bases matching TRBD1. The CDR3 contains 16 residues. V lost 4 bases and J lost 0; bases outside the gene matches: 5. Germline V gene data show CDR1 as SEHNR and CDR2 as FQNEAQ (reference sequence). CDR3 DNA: TGTGCCAGCAGCTCACAGGGGGAGAGCTCTGGAAACACCATATATTTT. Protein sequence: CASSSQGESSGNTIYF.

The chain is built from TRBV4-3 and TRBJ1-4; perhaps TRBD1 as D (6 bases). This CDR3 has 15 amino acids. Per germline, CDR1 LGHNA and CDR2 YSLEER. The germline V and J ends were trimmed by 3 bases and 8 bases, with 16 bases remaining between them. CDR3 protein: CASSQQFRGREKLFF. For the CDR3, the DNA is TGCGCCAGCAGCCAGCAGTTCAGGGGTAGGGAAAAACTGTTTTTT.

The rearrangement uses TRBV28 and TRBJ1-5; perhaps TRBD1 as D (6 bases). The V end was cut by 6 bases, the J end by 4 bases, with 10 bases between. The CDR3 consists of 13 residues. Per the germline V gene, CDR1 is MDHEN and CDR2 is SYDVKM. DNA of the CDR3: TGTGCCAGCAGCGGGGGCCTAAATCAGCCCCAGCATTTT. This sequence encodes CASSGGLNQPQHF. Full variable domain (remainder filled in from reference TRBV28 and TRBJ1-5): DVKVTQSSRYLVKRTGEKVFLECVQDMDHENMFWYRQDPGLGLRLIYFSYDVKMKEKGDIPEGYSVSREKKERFSLILESASTNQTSMYLCASSGGLNQPQHFGDGTRLSIL.

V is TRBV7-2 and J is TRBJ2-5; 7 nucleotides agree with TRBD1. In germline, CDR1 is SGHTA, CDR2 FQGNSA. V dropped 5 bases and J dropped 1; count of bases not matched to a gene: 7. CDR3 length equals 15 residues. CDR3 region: CASSNKDRPQETQYF. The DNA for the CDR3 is TGTGCCAGCAGCAATAAGGACAGGCCCCAAGAGACCCAGTACTTC.

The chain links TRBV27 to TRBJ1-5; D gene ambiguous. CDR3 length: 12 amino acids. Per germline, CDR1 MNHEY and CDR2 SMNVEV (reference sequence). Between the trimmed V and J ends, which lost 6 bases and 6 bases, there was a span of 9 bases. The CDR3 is CASSPLGQPQHF. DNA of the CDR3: TGTGCCAGCAGCCCTCTGGGTCAGCCCCAGCATTTT.

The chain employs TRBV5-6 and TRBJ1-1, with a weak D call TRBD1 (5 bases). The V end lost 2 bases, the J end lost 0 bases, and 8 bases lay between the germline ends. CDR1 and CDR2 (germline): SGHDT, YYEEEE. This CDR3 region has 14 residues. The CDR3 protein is CASSFGTLNTEAFF. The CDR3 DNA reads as TGTGCCAGCAGCTTTGGGACCCTGAACACTGAAGCTTTCTTT.